The clone carrying this T cell receptor beta chain was counted only a few times. This sample was taken from a study of blood T cell repertoires in COVID-19. Trimming cost V 5 bases and J 2 bases, with 13 bases left between them. The V gene's germline CDR1 is SGHTA and CDR2 FQGNSA. This CDR3 region has 15 residues. Study processing details: Counts of nucleated cells, estimated from reference gene primer amplification, were obtained. The assay was immunoSEQ multiplex PCR, and TCRdb's table has in-frame clones only and misses some. The V and J calls and clone size were taken over from that table, and D and trimming were inferred from the DNA. There are about 170,000 clones in the sample; around 84% occur only once, and 5.5% to 7% lies in the top ten.

The clonotype comes from a man aged 45-60 years with active or convalescent COVID-19. The chain combines TRBV7-2 with TRBJ2-1; D might be TRBD2 (6 bases). Sequenced input: peripheral blood. CDR3 sequence: CASSPPGRTYNEQFF. The CDR3 bases are TGTGCCAGCAGCCCCCCGGGGAGGACCTACAATGAGCAGTTCTTC.